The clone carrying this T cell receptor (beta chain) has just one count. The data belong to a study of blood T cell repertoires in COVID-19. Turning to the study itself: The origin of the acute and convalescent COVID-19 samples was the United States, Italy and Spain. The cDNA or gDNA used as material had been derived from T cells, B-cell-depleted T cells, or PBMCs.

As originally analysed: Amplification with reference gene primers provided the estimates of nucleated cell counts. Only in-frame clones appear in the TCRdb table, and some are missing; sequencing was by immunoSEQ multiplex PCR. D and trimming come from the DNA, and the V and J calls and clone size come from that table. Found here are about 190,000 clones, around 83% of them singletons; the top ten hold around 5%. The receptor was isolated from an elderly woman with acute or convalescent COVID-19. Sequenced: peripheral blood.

The CDR3 sequence is CASSSLTGYTEAFF. The CDR3 coding sequence is TGTGCCAGCAGCTCCTTGACAGGGTACACTGAAGCTTTCTTT. This chain uses TRBV7-2 with TRBJ1-1, with 7 bases aligning to TRBD1. CDR1 and CDR2 (germline): SGHTA, FQGNSA. The J segment lost 3 bases and the V segment lost 4 bases, leaving 5 bases of the junction unmatched. There are 14 residues in the CDR3.